This is a list of T cell receptor beta chains from one sample in a study of CD8+CD57+ T cells in acquired aplastic anemia. TCRdb recomputed calls from the reads with MiXCR, one row per CDR3 protein. The sample shows 150,000 to 160,000 distinct CDR3 sequences, approximately 52% of them seen only once. Sequenced: sorted CD4+, CD8+, or CD8+CD57+ T cells (not recorded which) from PBMCs. The receptors were gathered from a human donor with aplastic anemia. The CDR3 runs from the conserved cysteine through the conserved F or W. The order of the fields is clone size, J gene, D gene, V gene, CDR3 protein, CDR3 DNA. The D gene is left open where the match is weak. Size is stated for part of the rows, as once, few or many counts, or as a class when the clone is expanded.

>NA|TRBJ1-1|NA|TRBV7-2
CASSLAGFNTEAFF
TGTGCCAGCAGCTTAGCAGGGTTTAACACTGAAGCTTTCTTT
>NA|TRBJ2-3|TRBD2|TRBV24-1
CATSDPTSGGLTQYF
TGTGCCACCAGTGATCCAACTAGCGGGGGACTCACGCAGTATTTT
>NA|TRBJ2-7|TRBD2|TRBV7-6
CAKPPRASGMCEQYF
TGTGCCAAACCCCCTCGGGCTAGCGGGATGTGCGAGCAGTACTTC
>NA|TRBJ1-5|NA|TRBV19
CASSIDSYNQPQHF
TGTGCCAGTAGTATTGACTCCTACAATCAGCCCCAGCATTTT
>NA|TRBJ1-1|NA|TRBV2
CASSANTEAFF
TGTGCCAGCAGCGCCAACACTGAAGCTTTCTTT
>NA|TRBJ1-1|NA|TRBV10-3
CAAGTASNTEAFF
TGTGCCGCTGGGACGGCCTCGAACACTGAAGCTTTCTTT
>NA|TRBJ1-3|NA|TRBV25-1
CASSDSGRGSGNTIYF
TGTGCCAGCAGTGATTCGGGCCGAGGCTCTGGAAACACCATATATTTT
>NA|TRBJ1-1|TRBD1|TRBV9
CASSGGTGELGPNTEAFF
TGTGCCAGCAGCGGTGGGACAGGTGAACTTGGACCGAACACTGAAGCTTTCTTT
>few|TRBJ2-1|NA|TRBV24-1
CATSDPWGVQFF
TGTGCCACCAGTGACCCCTGGGGGGTGCAGTTCTTC
>many|TRBJ2-7|NA|TRBV6-2/TRBV6-3
CASSYSIGGYEQYF
TGTGCCAGCAGTTACTCGATTGGTGGCTACGAGCAGTACTTC
>many|TRBJ2-4|NA|TRBV11-2
CASSLVGATEDIQYF
TGTGCCAGCAGCTTAGTTGGGGCCACGGAAGACATTCAGTACTTC
>many|TRBJ2-2|NA|TRBV10-3
CAISELTGENTGELFF
TGTGCCATCAGTGAGTTGACGGGGGAGAACACCGGGGAGCTGTTTTTT
>NA|TRBJ2-7|TRBD2|TRBV29-1
CSVEPPGRPTKQYF
TGCAGCGTTGAACCTCCCGGGAGGCCTACGAAGCAGTACTTC
>many|TRBJ1-2|NA|TRBV15
CATSRGGVWSSSNYGYTF
TGTGCCACCAGCAGAGGGGGGGTTTGGTCCTCCTCTAACTATGGCTACACCTTC
>NA|TRBJ2-2|NA|TRBV20-1
CSATSTNTGELFF
TGCAGTGCTACTAGTACGAACACCGGGGAGCTGTTTTTT
>NA|TRBJ1-5|TRBD1|TRBV29-1
CSVTGTGNQPQHF
TGCAGCGTGACAGGGACGGGTAATCAGCCCCAGCATTTT
>many|TRBJ2-1|TRBD1|TRBV14
CASSQLSRDSQRNEQFF
TGTGCCAGCAGCCAACTTTCCCGGGACAGTCAAAGGAATGAGCAGTTCTTC
>NA|TRBJ2-7|NA|TRBV25-1
CASSEYMAPDYEQYF
TGTGCCAGCAGTGAATATATGGCCCCGGATTACGAGCAGTACTTC
>NA|TRBJ1-5|NA|TRBV20-1
CSALRGQYSNQPQHF
TGCAGTGCCCTACGGGGGCAGTATAGCAATCAGCCCCAGCATTTT
>few|TRBJ2-2|TRBD2|TRBV6-9
CASSYSLAGGYTGELFF
TGTGCCAGCAGTTATTCACTAGCGGGGGGGTACACCGGGGAGCTGTTTTTT
>few|TRBJ1-1|NA|TRBV10-3
CAISDGKQNTEAFF
TGTGCCATCAGTGATGGCAAGCAAAACACTGAAGCTTTCTTT
>NA|TRBJ1-2|TRBD1|TRBV7-2
CASSFPGTGDGYTF
TGTGCCAGCAGCTTTCCCGGGACAGGGGACGGCTACACCTTC
>NA|TRBJ2-2|TRBD2|TRBV19
CASTRRGAGELFF
TGTGCCAGTACTCGTCGGGGGGCCGGGGAGCTGTTTTTT
>NA|TRBJ2-7|NA|TRBV19
CASSIGHTDKGPYEQYF
TGTGCCAGTAGTATAGGACATACCGATAAGGGACCCTACGAGCAGTACTTC
>NA|TRBJ2-2|NA|TRBV6-2/TRBV6-3
CAPGEPTQNTGELFF
TGTGCCCCCGGCGAGCCGACTCAGAACACCGGGGAGCTGTTTTTT
>NA|TRBJ1-6|TRBD1|TRBV7-2
CASSPGQGVSPLHF
TGTGCCAGCAGCCCGGGACAGGGTGTTTCACCCCTCCACTTT
>many|TRBJ1-5|NA|TRBV6-2/TRBV6-3
CASSYSTSGSQPQHF
TGTGCCAGCAGTTACAGCACCTCGGGGAGTCAGCCCCAGCATTTT
>many|TRBJ1-1|NA|TRBV29-1
CSARSRKTEAFF
TGCAGCGCCCGTAGCAGGAAGACTGAAGCTTTCTTT
>many|TRBJ2-3|NA|TRBV19
CASSGAGTDTQYF
TGTGCCAGTAGTGGGGCAGGCACAGATACGCAGTATTTT
>NA|TRBJ1-2|NA|TRBV2
CASRAAVPANYGYTF
TGTGCCAGCAGAGCCGCGGTTCCAGCTAACTATGGCTACACCTTC
>many|TRBJ1-5|NA|TRBV6-2/TRBV6-3
CASSRRDGGNQPQHF
TGTGCCAGCAGTCGCCGGGACGGAGGCAATCAGCCCCAGCATTTT
>NA|TRBJ2-3|TRBD1|TRBV11-1
CASSKQGAGTDTQYF
TGTGCCAGCAGCAAACAGGGGGCTGGCACAGATACGCAGTATTTT
>NA|TRBJ1-1|NA|TRBV29-1
CSVVRNTEAFF
TGCAGCGTTGTGAGAAACACTGAAGCTTTCTTT
>NA|TRBJ1-1|NA|TRBV7-9
CASSFRTDEAFF
TGTGCCAGCAGCTTTAGGACAGACGAAGCTTTCTTT
>NA|TRBJ1-2|NA|TRBV20-1
CSAELASSYGYTF
TGCAGTGCTGAGCTAGCTTCCTCCTATGGCTACACCTTC
>NA|TRBJ1-5|NA|TRBV7-8
CASSKGWGNQPQHF
TGTGCCAGCTCAAAAGGTTGGGGCAATCAGCCCCAGCATTTT
>NA|TRBJ1-5|NA|TRBV20-1
CSASSGVQQPQHF
TGCAGTGCTAGTTCGGGTGTCCAACAGCCCCAGCATTTT
>NA|TRBJ1-5|NA|TRBV2
CASSEGTDSNQHQHF
TGTGCCAGCAGTGAGGGGACGGATAGCAATCAGCACCAGCATTTT
>NA|TRBJ1-5|NA|TRBV2
CASSDSGPGIPQHF
TGTGCCAGCAGTGATTCCGGGCCAGGGATTCCCCAGCATTTT
>NA|TRBJ2-7|NA|TRBV9
CASSVGADSYEQYF
TGTGCCAGCAGCGTAGGAGCGGACTCCTACGAGCAGTACTTC
>NA|TRBJ2-7|NA|TRBV2
CASSEARGEQYF
TGTGCCAGCAGTGAAGCCCGGGGCGAGCAGTACTTC
>many|TRBJ1-3|TRBD1|TRBV11-1
CASSKERVGTGSETIYF
TGTGCCAGCAGCAAAGAGAGAGTTGGGACAGGGTCTGAGACCATATATTTT
>NA|TRBJ1-1|TRBD1|TRBV20-1
CSATGQGAAEAFF
TGCAGTGCTACCGGGCAGGGGGCAGCGGAAGCCTTCTTT
>NA|TRBJ1-6|NA|TRBV2
CASSVSELTSPLHF
TGTGCCAGCAGTGTAAGTGAGCTGACTTCACCCCTCCACTTT
>NA|TRBJ2-1|NA|TRBV19
CASSSRLVSYNEQFF
TGTGCCAGTAGTTCACGACTAGTCTCCTACAATGAGCAGTTCTTC
>few|TRBJ1-3|NA|TRBV2
CASTRTENTIYF
TGTGCCAGCACCCGGACAGAAAACACCATATATTTT
>many|TRBJ2-7|TRBD2|TRBV5-5
CASSLRRGGAPYEQYF
TGTGCCAGCAGCTTGCGTCGGGGGGGAGCCCCCTACGAGCAGTACTTC
>few|TRBJ1-1|TRBD1|TRBV19
CASRPGTGGAGTEAFF
TGTGCCAGTAGGCCGGGGACAGGGGGCGCGGGTACTGAAGCTTTCTTT
>many|TRBJ1-1|NA|TRBV2
CASSHEVGGGNTEAFF
TGTGCCAGCAGTCACGAGGTTGGGGGGGGAAACACTGAAGCTTTCTTT
>NA|TRBJ2-5|NA|TRBV20-1
CSASRADQETQYF
TGCAGTGCTAGTAGGGCAGACCAAGAGACCCAGTACTTC